Sequencing of this TCR beta chain was carried out in a study of glioma-infiltrating T cells. Study-level results: CDR3 overlap between tissue and blood was very small. Gliomas, especially low-grade, showed above-expected tissue-blood divergence; non-neoplastic patients showed below.

The length of the CDR3 is 15 residues. Germline assignment: CDR1 MNHEY and CDR2 SMNVEV (reference sequence). The V segment lost 6 bases and the J segment 9 bases; nucleotides outside the gene matches: 10. TCR alpha and beta CDR3 regions were amplified from RNA using iRepertoire nested multiplex PCR. TCRdb reprocessed the multiplex PCR reads with MiXCR, giving one entry per CDR3 protein. Among approximately 120,000 distinct CDR3 sequences, approximately 25% were seen once, and the ten largest hold 13% to 15%. Many counts were recorded for this clonotype. Its target is not known. The genes are TRBV27 and TRBJ2-1; 11 bases align to TRBD2. The clonotype comes from a human donor with low-grade glioma or glioblastoma, undergoing nonglioma brain surgery, or in good health (not recorded which). Sequencing was done on a sample of glioma tissue, nonneoplastic brain tissue, or PBMCs (not recorded which). CDR3 nucleotides: TGTGCCAGCAGCTTACTAGCGGGAGTCCGTAGTGAGCAGTTCTTC. Amino acids: CASSLLAGVRSEQFF.